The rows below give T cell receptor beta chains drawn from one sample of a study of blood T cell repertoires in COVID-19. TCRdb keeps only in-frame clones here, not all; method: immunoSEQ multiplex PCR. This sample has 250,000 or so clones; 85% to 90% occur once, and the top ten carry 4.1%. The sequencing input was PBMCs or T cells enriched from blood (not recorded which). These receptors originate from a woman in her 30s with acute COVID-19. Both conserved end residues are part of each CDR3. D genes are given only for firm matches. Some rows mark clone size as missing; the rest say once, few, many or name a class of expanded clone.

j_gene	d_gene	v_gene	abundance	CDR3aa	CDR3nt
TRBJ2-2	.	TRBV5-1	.	CASSLLTGRNTGELFF	TGCGCCAGCAGCTTGTTAACAGGGCGGAACACCGGGGAGCTGTTTTTT
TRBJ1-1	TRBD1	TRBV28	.	CASSVRGETEAFF	TGTGCCAGCAGTGTCAGGGGGGAAACTGAAGCTTTCTTT
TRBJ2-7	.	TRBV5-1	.	CASSLITGISYEQYF	TGCGCCAGCAGCTTGATCACAGGGATCTCTTACGAGCAGTACTTC
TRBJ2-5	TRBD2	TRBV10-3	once	CAIRGTSGNPQETQYF	TGTGCCATCAGAGGGACTAGCGGGAACCCCCAAGAGACCCAGTACTTC
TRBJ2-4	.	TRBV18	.	CASSPASSLNLAKNVQYF	TGTGCCAGCTCACCAGCTAGCTCGCTTAATCTAGCCAAAAACGTTCAGTACTTC
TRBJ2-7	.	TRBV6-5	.	CASTPRGTREQYF	TGTGCCAGCACCCCCAGGGGAACGCGCGAGCAGTACTTC
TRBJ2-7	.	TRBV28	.	CASSLSRAGSGEQYF	TGTGCCAGCAGTTTATCCCGGGCAGGTTCGGGAGAGCAGTACTTC
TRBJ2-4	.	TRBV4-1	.	CASSPRTADIQYF	TGCGCCAGCAGCCCCAGGACTGCGGACATTCAGTACTTC
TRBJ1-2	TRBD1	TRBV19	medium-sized	CASTPGQGKHGYTF	TGTGCCAGTACCCCGGGACAGGGGAAGCATGGCTACACCTTC
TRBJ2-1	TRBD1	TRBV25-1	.	CASSDHPDRGYNEQFF	TGTGCCAGCAGTGACCATCCGGACAGGGGCTACAATGAGCAGTTCTTC
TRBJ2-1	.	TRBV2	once	CASVQGSSYNEQFF	TGTGCCAGCGTTCAGGGGAGCTCCTACAATGAGCAGTTCTTC
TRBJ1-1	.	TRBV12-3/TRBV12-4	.	CASSPVVAFF	TGTGCCAGCAGTCCTGTTGTAGCTTTCTTT
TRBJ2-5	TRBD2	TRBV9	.	CASSADVGLAGEETQYF	TGTGCCAGCAGCGCAGATGTCGGACTAGCGGGAGAAGAGACCCAGTACTTC
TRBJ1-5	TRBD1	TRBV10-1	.	CASRNMDRDRGRQPQHF	TGCGCCAGCAGGAATATGGACCGGGACAGGGGGCGTCAGCCCCAGCATTTT
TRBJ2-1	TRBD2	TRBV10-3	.	CAASGGLAMDNEQFF	TGTGCCGCCTCGGGGGGACTAGCGATGGACAATGAGCAGTTCTTC
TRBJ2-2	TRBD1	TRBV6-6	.	CASSYSDRVDTGELFF	TGTGCCAGCAGTTACTCCGACAGGGTGGACACCGGGGAGCTGTTTTTT
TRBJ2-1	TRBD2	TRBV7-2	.	CASSLAAGGRNEQFF	TGTGCCAGCAGCTTAGCAGCGGGAGGACGTAATGAGCAGTTCTTC
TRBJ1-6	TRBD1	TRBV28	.	CASSTDRDSPLHF	TGTGCCAGCAGTACCGACAGGGATTCACCCCTCCACTTT
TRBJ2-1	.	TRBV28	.	CASSTSSYNEQFF	TGTGCCAGCAGTACTAGCTCCTACAATGAGCAGTTCTTC
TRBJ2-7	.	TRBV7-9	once	CASSFGRDYEQYF	TGTGCCAGCAGCTTCGGCAGGGACTACGAGCAGTACTTC
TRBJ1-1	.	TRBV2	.	CASSLTGAAEAFF	TGTGCCAGCAGCCTAACTGGGGCCGCTGAAGCTTTCTTT
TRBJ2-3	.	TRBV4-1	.	CASSQVDQGMDTQYF	TGCGCCAGCAGCCAAGTAGACCAGGGGATGGATACGCAGTATTTT
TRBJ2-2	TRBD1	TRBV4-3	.	CASSQDMGQSPGELFF	TGCGCCAGCAGCCAAGATATGGGACAGTCCCCCGGGGAGCTGTTTTTT
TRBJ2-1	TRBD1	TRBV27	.	CASTPSPALRTGGPNNEQFF	TGTGCCAGCACCCCATCGCCGGCACTCAGGACAGGGGGCCCTAACAATGAGCAGTTCTTC
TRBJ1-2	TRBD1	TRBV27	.	CASSSTGTGDPYTF	TGTGCCAGCAGTTCGACCGGGACAGGGGATCCCTACACCTTC
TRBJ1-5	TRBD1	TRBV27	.	CASRTGVNQPQHF	TGTGCCAGCAGGACAGGGGTAAATCAGCCCCAGCATTTT
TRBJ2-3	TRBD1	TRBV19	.	CASTDRGSSTDTQYF	TGTGCCAGTACGGACAGGGGGTCTAGCACAGATACGCAGTATTTT
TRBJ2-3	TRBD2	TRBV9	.	CASSVGLAGAIDTQYF	TGTGCCAGCAGCGTCGGACTAGCGGGAGCGATAGATACGCAGTATTTT
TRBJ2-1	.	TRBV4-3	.	CASSQTTSGQQFF	TGCGCCAGCAGCCAGACAACAAGCGGGCAGCAGTTCTTC
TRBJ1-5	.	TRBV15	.	CATSRDVQGSNQPQHF	TGTGCCACCAGCAGAGATGTACAGGGCAGCAATCAGCCCCAGCATTTT
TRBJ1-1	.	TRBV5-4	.	CASSLVGEGNTEAFF	TGTGCCAGCAGCTTGGTGGGGGAGGGGAACACTGAAGCTTTCTTT
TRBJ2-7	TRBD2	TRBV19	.	CASSSTWTSGLSYEQYF	TGTGCCAGTAGTTCGACATGGACTAGCGGACTTTCCTACGAGCAGTACTTC
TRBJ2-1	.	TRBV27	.	CASSTPGLAYNEQFF	TGTGCCAGCAGTACCCCGGGACTGGCCTACAATGAGCAGTTCTTC
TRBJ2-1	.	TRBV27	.	CASSHGFLEKEVQFF	TGTGCCAGCAGTCACGGTTTCCTGGAAAAAGAGGTGCAGTTCTTC
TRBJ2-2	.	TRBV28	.	CASSLSSGTGELFF	TGTGCCAGCAGTTTATCTTCAGGGACCGGGGAGCTGTTTTTT
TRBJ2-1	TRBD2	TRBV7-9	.	CASRSGTSGEYNEQFF	TGTGCCAGCAGGTCAGGGACTAGCGGAGAGTACAATGAGCAGTTCTTC
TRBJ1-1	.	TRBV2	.	CASSEVGQRVTEAFF	TGTGCCAGCAGTGAAGTTGGACAACGGGTCACTGAAGCTTTCTTT
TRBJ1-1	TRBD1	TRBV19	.	CASSTRQGNTEAFF	TGTGCCAGTAGTACCAGACAGGGGAACACTGAAGCTTTCTTT
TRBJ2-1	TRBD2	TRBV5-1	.	CASSLDATSEGNEQFF	TGCGCCAGCAGCTTGGATGCGACTAGCGAGGGGAATGAGCAGTTCTTC
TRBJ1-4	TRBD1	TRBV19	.	CASSSGIGTGKEKLFF	TGTGCCAGTAGTTCGGGAATCGGGACAGGGAAGGAAAAACTGTTTTTT
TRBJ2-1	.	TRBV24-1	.	CATSDFSGIEQFF	TGTGCCACCAGTGATTTCTCCGGGATTGAGCAGTTCTTC
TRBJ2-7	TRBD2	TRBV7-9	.	CASSLLADTYEQYF	TGTGCCAGCAGCTTACTAGCGGATACCTACGAGCAGTACTTC
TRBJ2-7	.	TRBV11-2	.	CASSLDPSYGYEQYF	TGTGCCAGCAGCTTAGATCCCTCCTACGGGTACGAGCAGTACTTC
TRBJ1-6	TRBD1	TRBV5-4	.	CATAGQENSPLHF	TGTGCGACGGCCGGACAGGAAAATTCACCCCTCCACTTT
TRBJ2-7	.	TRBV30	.	CAWVGRESSYEQYF	TGTGCCTGGGTGGGGCGCGAAAGCTCCTACGAGCAGTACTTC
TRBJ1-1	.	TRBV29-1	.	CSGLDWAEPGTEAFF	TGCAGCGGACTAGATTGGGCAGAACCTGGCACTGAAGCTTTCTTT
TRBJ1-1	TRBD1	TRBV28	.	CASRPGAGQATGAFF	TGTGCCAGCAGGCCCGGTGCGGGACAGGCGACAGGAGCTTTCTTT
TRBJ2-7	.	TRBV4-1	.	CASSQGPAAALLYEQYF	TGCGCCAGCAGCCAAGGGCCAGCGGCCGCATTGCTCTACGAGCAGTACTTC
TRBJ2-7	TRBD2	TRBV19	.	CASRKTSGINEQYF	TGTGCCAGTAGGAAGACTAGCGGGATAAACGAGCAGTACTTC
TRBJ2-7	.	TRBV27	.	CASSLTGSNRYEQYF	TGTGCCAGCAGTCTTACAGGTTCGAATCGGTACGAGCAGTACTTC
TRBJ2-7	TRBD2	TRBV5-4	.	CASSLAKSSGRRGALDEQYF	TGTGCCAGCAGCTTGGCCAAGTCTAGCGGGAGAAGGGGAGCACTCGACGAGCAGTACTTC